This T cell receptor (beta chain) came from a study of OX40 agonist ivuxolimab in advanced cancers. Study-wide context: Ivuxolimab, which targeted the costimulatory receptor OX40 (CD134), was an agonistic, fully human IgG2 monoclonal antibody. Partial responses occurred in three dose-escalation patients, of whom one had hepatocellular carcinoma and two had cutaneous melanoma. Intravenous ivuxolimab was administered to patients every 2 weeks at six dose levels: 0.01, 0.1, 0.3, 1.5, 3 and 10 mg/kg. The dose-escalation cohort was 82.7% male with a mean age of approximately 60 years, ranging from roughly 20 to 80. The paper describes the monotherapy dose-escalation part (N = 52 patients) of the phase I trial of ivuxolimab. Prior anti-PD-1, anti-PD-L1 or anti-CTLA-4 therapy was permitted, and checkpoint inhibitors had been received by under 50% of dose-escalation patients. Of the roughly 52 dose-escalation patients, hepatocellular carcinoma was present in around 19, melanoma in approximately 15, renal cell carcinoma in 9 and head and neck cancer in 9. Peripheral TCRbeta sequencing was intended to test whether TCR sequence diversity was altered and clonal T-cell expansion was caused by ivuxolimab.

V loses 1 base, J loses 0 bases, and the germline ends lie 16 bases apart. The CDR3 runs 17 amino acids, cysteine and phenylalanine included. Just the 51-base CDR3 DNA is kept, in frame starting at base 1. The germline V gene sets CDR1 to SGHDT and CDR2 to YYEEEE. Genomic DNA was isolated from the sorted cells so that the TCRbeta CDR3 region could be sequenced. TCRbeta CDR3 regions were sequenced using the immunoSEQ Assay. The table comes from immuneACCESS by way of TCRdb, which keeps in-frame sequences with V and J called. Part of the clones is missing from these tables; in studies checked, under half for an unresolved V gene and the rest for unknown reasons. The sample has 65,000 to 80,000 clones on record, 84% of them singletons. The ten largest clones add up to about 0.51% of the sample. Patients with a history of autoimmune disease or receiving systemic immunosuppression were excluded from the trial. Peripheral blood for TCR sequencing was collected from all dose cohorts at baseline, on cycle 4 day 1, and on cycle 7 day 1. The samples were taken from a phase I, first-in-human, multicenter, open-label dose-escalation trial of ivuxolimab. Adults with locally advanced or metastatic melanoma, renal cell carcinoma, hepatocellular carcinoma or head and neck squamous cell carcinoma were enrolled in the trial. CD4+ and CD8+ T cells were sorted separately from peripheral blood before TCR sequencing.

Results the study describes overall, beyond this receptor: Which antigens the clonally expanded peripheral T cells were specific for was not determined. Low levels of normalized T-cell clonal expansion were also shown by some nonresponding patients. After ivuxolimab, CD8+ T cells had more expanded clones than CD4+ T cells on average. At doses of 0.1 to 3.0 mg/kg, clonal expansion of both CD4+ and CD8+ T cells in blood was seen between baseline and week 6. Partial responders in the 0.1-3.0 mg/kg groups had among the lowest normalized peripheral clonal expansion, especially among CD8+ T cells.

This clone showed up just a few times. Its antigen is currently not known. Nothing much larger sits one base from this clone, and base qualities are not available. Other DNA sequences within the sample encode an identical CDR3. This receptor was obtained from an adult with an advanced solid tumor such as melanoma, head and neck, liver or kidney cancer. The chain links TRBV5-6 with TRBJ1-1, with TRBD1 tentatively as D gene (6 bases match). Sequenced here: CD4+ or CD8+ T cells sorted from blood, sampled in a trial of the OX40 agonist ivuxolimab. The DNA sequence is as follows: TGTGCCAGCAGCTTGCGTGACAGGCGCAGTATGAACACTGAAGCTTTCTTT. Translated, this is CASSLRDRRSMNTEAFF. Outside the CDR3, residues come from the reference TRBV5-6 and TRBJ1-1 proteins, so the full variable domain is: DAGVTQSPTHLIKTRGQQVTLRCSPKSGHDTVSWYQQALGQGPQFIFQYYEEEERQRGNFPDRFSGHQFPNYSSELNVNALLLGDSALYLCASSLRDRRSMNTEAFFGQGTRLTVV.